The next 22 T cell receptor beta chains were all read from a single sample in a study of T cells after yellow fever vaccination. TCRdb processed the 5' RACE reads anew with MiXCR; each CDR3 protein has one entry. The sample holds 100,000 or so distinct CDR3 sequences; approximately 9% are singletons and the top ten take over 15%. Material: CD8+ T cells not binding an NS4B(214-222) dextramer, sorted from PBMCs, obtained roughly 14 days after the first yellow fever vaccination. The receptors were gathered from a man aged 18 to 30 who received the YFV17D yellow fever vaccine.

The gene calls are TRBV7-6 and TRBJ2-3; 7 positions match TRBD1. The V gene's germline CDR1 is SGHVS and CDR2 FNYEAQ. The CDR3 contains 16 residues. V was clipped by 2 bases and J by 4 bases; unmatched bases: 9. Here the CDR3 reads CASSLRLLGGADTQYF. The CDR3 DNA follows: TGTGCCAGCAGCTTACGGTTGCTAGGGGGCGCAGATACGCAGTATTTT. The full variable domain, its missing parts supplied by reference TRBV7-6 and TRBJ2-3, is GAGVSQSPRYKVTKRGQDVALRCDPISGHVSLYWYRQALGQGPEFLTYFNYEAQQDKSGLPNDRFSAERPEGSISTLTIQRTEQRDSAMYRCASSLRLLGGADTQYFGPGTRLTVL.

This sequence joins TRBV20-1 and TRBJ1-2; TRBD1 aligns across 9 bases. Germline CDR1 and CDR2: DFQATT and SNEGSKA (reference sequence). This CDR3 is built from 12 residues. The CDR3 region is CRLDRGWGGDTF. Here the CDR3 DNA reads TGCAGGCTGGACAGGGGATGGGGCGGTGACACCTTC.

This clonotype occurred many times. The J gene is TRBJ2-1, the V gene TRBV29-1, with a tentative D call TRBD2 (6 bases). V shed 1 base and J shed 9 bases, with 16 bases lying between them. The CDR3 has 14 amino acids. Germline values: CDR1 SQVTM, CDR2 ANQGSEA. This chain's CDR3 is CSVEVGSRRGEQFF. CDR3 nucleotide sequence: TGCAGCGTTGAAGTCGGTAGTAGGAGGGGTGAGCAGTTCTTC.

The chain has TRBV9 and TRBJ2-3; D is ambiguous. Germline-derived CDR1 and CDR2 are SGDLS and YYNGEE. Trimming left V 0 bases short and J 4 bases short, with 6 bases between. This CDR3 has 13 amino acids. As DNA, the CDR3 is TGTGCCAGCAGCGTAGTCCGGCCAGATACGCAGTATTTT. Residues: CASSVVRPDTQYF. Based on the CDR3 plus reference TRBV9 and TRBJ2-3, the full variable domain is DSGVTQTPKHLITATGQRVTLRCSPRSGDLSVYWYQQSLDQGLQFLIQYYNGEERAKGNILERFSAQQFPDLHSELNLSSLELGDSALYFCASSVVRPDTQYFGPGTRLTVL.

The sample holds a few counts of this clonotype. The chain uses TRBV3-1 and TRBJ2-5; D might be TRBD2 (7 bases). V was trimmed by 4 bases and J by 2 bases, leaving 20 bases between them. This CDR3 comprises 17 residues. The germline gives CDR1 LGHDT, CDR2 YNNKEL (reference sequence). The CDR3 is CASSRSLGGAHQETQYF. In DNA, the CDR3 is TGTGCCAGCAGCCGTTCCCTAGGGGGGGCACATCAAGAGACCCAGTACTTC.

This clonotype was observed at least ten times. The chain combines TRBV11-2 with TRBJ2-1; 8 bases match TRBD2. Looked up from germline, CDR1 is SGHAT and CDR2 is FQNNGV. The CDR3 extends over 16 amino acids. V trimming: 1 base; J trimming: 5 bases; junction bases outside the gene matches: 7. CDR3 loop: CASSLVWRGANNEQFF. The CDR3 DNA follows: TGTGCCAGCAGCTTAGTTTGGCGGGGGGCCAACAATGAGCAGTTCTTC.

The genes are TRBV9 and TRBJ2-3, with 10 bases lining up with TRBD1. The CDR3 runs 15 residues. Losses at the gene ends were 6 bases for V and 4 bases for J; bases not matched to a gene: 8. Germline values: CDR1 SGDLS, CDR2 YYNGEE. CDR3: CASKRGTGVADTQYF. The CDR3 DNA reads TGTGCCAGCAAGAGAGGGACAGGGGTGGCAGATACGCAGTATTTT. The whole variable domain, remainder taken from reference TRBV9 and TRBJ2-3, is DSGVTQTPKHLITATGQRVTLRCSPRSGDLSVYWYQQSLDQGLQFLIQYYNGEERAKGNILERFSAQQFPDLHSELNLSSLELGDSALYFCASKRGTGVADTQYFGPGTRLTVL.

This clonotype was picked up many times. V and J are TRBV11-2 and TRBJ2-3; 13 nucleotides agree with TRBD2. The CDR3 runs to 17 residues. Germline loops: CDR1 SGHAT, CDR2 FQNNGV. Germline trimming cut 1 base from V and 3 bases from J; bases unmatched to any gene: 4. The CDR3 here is CASSLVLAGGQTDTQYF. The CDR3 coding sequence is TGTGCCAGCAGCTTAGTACTAGCGGGGGGGCAGACAGATACGCAGTATTTT. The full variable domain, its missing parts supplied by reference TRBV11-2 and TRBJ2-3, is EAGVAQSPRYKIIEKRQSVAFWCNPISGHATLYWYQQILGQGPKLLIQFQNNGVVDDSQLPKDRFSAERLKGVDSTLKIQPAKLEDSAVYLCASSLVLAGGQTDTQYFGPGTRLTVL.

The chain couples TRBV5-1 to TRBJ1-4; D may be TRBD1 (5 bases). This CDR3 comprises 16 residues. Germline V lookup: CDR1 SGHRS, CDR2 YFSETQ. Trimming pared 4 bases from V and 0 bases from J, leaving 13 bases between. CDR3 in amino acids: CASSPRDVSTNEKLFF. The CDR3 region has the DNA TGCGCCAGCAGCCCAAGGGACGTCTCAACTAATGAAAAACTGTTTTTT. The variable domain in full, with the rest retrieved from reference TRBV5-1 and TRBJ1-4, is KAGVTQTPRYLIKTRGQQVTLSCSPISGHRSVSWYQQTPGQGLQFLFEYFSETQRNKGNFPGRFSGRQFSNSRSEMNVSTLELGDSALYLCASSPRDVSTNEKLFFGSGTQLSVL.

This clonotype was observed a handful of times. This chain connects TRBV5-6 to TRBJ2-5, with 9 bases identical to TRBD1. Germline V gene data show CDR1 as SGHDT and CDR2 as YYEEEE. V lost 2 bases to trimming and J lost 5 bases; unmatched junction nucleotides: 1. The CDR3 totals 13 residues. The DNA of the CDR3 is TGTGCCAGCAGCTTAGACAGGGGGGAGACCCAGTACTTC. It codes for CASSLDRGETQYF.

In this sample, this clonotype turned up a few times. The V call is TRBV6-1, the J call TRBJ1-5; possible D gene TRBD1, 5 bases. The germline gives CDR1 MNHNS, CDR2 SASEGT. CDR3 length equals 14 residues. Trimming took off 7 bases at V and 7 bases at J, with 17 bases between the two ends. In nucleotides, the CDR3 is TGTGCCAGCACCCACACGGGGGTTGGCCAGCCCCAGCATTTT. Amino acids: CASTHTGVGQPQHF.

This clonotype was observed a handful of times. Here the CDR3 reads CASSLVVRNEQFF. The CDR3 DNA follows: TGTGCCAGCAGCTTAGTTGTCCGGAATGAGCAGTTCTTC. The rearrangement joins TRBV7-2 to TRBJ2-1; D not resolved. The V and J ends lost 1 base and 7 bases respectively, with 8 bases between them. The CDR3 extends over 13 amino acids. Germline lookup yields CDR1 SGHTA and CDR2 FQGNSA.

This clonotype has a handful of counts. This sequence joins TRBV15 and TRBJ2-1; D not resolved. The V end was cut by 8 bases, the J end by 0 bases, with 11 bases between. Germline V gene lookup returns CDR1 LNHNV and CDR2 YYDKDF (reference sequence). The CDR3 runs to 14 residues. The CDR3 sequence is CATSEYGSYNEQFF. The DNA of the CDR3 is TGTGCCACCTCTGAGTATGGCTCCTACAATGAGCAGTTCTTC. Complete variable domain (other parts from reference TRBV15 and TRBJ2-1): DAMVIQNPRYQVTQFGKPVTLSCSQTLNHNVMYWYQQKSSQAPKLLFHYYDKDFNNEADTPDNFQSRRPNTSFCFLDIRSPGLGDTAMYLCATSEYGSYNEQFFGPGTRLTVL.

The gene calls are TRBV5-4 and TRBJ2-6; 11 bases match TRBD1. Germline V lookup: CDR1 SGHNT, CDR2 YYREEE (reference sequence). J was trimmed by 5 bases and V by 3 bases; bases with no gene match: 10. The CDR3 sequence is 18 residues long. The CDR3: CASSSSGTGGLWANVLTF. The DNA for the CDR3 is TGTGCCAGCAGCTCGTCCGGGACAGGGGGGCTCTGGGCCAACGTCCTGACTTTC.

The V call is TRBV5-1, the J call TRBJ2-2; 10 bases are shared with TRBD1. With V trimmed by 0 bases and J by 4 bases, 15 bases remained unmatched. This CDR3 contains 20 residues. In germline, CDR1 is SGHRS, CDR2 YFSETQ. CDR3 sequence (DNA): TGCGCCAGCAGCTTGGCTGGTGAGACAGGGGGCTTTGGGAGCACCGGGGAGCTGTTTTTT. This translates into CASSLAGETGGFGSTGELFF.

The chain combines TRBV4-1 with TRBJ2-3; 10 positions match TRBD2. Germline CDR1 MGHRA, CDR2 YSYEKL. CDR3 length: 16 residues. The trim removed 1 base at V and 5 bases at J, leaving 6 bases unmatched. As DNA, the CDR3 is TGCGCCAGCAGCCAAGCAGCGGGGGGGGTTGTAGATACGCAGTATTTT. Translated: CASSQAAGGVVDTQYF.

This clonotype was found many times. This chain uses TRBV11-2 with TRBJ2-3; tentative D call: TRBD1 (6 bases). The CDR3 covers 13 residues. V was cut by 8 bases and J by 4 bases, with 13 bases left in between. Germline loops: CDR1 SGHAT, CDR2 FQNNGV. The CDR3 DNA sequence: TGTGCCAGCGGGGGCTACGACCCAGATACGCAGTATTTT. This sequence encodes CASGGYDPDTQYF. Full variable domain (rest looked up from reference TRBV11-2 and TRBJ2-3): EAGVAQSPRYKIIEKRQSVAFWCNPISGHATLYWYQQILGQGPKLLIQFQNNGVVDDSQLPKDRFSAERLKGVDSTLKIQPAKLEDSAVYLCASGGYDPDTQYFGPGTRLTVL.

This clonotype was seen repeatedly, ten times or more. The CDR3 here is CASSEKDRSTDTQYF. CDR3 coding DNA: TGTGCCAGCAGTGAAAAGGACAGGAGCACAGATACGCAGTATTTT. The chain uses TRBV25-1 and TRBJ2-3; TRBD1 aligns across 7 bases. The CDR3 is 15 amino acids. J gave up 0 bases and V 2 bases, and 2 bases lay outside the gene matches. Germline-derived CDR1 and CDR2 are MGHDK and SYGVNS.

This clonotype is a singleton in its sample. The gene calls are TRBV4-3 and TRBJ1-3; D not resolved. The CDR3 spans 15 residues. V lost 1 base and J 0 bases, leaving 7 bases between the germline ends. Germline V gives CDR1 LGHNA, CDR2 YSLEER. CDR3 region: CASSQGFGSGNTIYF. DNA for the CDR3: TGCGCCAGCAGCCAAGGATTCGGCTCTGGAAACACCATATATTTT.

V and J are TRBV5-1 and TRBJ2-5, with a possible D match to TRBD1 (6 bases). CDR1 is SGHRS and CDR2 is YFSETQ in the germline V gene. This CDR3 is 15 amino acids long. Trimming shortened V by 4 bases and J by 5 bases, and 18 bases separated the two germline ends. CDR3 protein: CASSPRTDWSETQYF. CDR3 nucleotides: TGCGCCAGCAGCCCCCGGACAGATTGGTCCGAGACCCAGTACTTC.

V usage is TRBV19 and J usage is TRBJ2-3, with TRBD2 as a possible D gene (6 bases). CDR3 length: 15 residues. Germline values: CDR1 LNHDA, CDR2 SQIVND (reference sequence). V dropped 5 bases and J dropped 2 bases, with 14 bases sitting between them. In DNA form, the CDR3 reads TGTGCCAGTAGTTCGGGCTCTAGCGACACAGATACGCAGTATTTT. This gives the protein CASSSGSSDTDTQYF. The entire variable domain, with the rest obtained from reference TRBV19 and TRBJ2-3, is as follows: DGGITQSPKYLFRKEGQNVTLSCEQNLNHDAMYWYRQDPGQGLRLIYYSQIVNDFQKGDIAEGYSVSREKKESFPLTVTSAQKNPTAFYLCASSSGSSDTDTQYFGPGTRLTVL.

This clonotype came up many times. The CDR3 region is CSARDSNTGELFF. The DNA of the CDR3 is TGCAGCGCCAGGGACAGCAACACCGGGGAGCTGTTTTTT. V and J are TRBV29-1 and TRBJ2-2, with 7 bases aligning to TRBD1. With 7 bases clipped from V and 2 bases from J, the junction kept 4 bases outside the gene matches. CDR1 and CDR2 from the germline V gene are SQVTM and ANQGSEA. The length of the CDR3 is 13 residues.